The text below deals with one T cell receptor (beta chain). Its antigen is as yet unknown. This record belongs to a study of CD8+ T cells in alopecia areata. Study details: Percentage of affected scalp area was the basis on which treated patients' severity was scored.

Study-wide results and caveats: Tofacitinib delivered significant drops in scalp clonality and in expanded CD8+ clones among the top 100.

RNA extraction was followed by reverse transcription into cDNA, which acted as the sequencing template. The method was immunoSEQ multiplex PCR; TCRdb's version includes in-frame clones alone and lacks a portion of them. The repertoire includes under 250,000 clones, approximately 65% of them detected once, and roughly 1.2% sits in the top ten. V was cut by 3 bases and J by 9 bases, with 18 bases left in between. This CDR3 region has 16 residues. Germline CDR1 and CDR2: LNHDA and SQIVND (reference sequence). Treatment meaning: oral pan-JAK inhibitor, 5-10 mg twice daily. Alopecia areata patients had lesional scalp punch biopsies and peripheral blood taken from them.

Sequenced here: CD4+ T cells sorted from blood, sampled at week 44, from a patient treated with tofacitinib. The chain employs TRBV19 and TRBJ1-6, with a possible D match to TRBD1 (5 bases). This receptor was taken from a human donor with alopecia areata. Here the CDR3 DNA reads TGTGCCAGTAGTATCGATAACGCGGGGCTTGGTTCACCCCTCCACTTT. It encodes CASSIDNAGLGSPLHF.